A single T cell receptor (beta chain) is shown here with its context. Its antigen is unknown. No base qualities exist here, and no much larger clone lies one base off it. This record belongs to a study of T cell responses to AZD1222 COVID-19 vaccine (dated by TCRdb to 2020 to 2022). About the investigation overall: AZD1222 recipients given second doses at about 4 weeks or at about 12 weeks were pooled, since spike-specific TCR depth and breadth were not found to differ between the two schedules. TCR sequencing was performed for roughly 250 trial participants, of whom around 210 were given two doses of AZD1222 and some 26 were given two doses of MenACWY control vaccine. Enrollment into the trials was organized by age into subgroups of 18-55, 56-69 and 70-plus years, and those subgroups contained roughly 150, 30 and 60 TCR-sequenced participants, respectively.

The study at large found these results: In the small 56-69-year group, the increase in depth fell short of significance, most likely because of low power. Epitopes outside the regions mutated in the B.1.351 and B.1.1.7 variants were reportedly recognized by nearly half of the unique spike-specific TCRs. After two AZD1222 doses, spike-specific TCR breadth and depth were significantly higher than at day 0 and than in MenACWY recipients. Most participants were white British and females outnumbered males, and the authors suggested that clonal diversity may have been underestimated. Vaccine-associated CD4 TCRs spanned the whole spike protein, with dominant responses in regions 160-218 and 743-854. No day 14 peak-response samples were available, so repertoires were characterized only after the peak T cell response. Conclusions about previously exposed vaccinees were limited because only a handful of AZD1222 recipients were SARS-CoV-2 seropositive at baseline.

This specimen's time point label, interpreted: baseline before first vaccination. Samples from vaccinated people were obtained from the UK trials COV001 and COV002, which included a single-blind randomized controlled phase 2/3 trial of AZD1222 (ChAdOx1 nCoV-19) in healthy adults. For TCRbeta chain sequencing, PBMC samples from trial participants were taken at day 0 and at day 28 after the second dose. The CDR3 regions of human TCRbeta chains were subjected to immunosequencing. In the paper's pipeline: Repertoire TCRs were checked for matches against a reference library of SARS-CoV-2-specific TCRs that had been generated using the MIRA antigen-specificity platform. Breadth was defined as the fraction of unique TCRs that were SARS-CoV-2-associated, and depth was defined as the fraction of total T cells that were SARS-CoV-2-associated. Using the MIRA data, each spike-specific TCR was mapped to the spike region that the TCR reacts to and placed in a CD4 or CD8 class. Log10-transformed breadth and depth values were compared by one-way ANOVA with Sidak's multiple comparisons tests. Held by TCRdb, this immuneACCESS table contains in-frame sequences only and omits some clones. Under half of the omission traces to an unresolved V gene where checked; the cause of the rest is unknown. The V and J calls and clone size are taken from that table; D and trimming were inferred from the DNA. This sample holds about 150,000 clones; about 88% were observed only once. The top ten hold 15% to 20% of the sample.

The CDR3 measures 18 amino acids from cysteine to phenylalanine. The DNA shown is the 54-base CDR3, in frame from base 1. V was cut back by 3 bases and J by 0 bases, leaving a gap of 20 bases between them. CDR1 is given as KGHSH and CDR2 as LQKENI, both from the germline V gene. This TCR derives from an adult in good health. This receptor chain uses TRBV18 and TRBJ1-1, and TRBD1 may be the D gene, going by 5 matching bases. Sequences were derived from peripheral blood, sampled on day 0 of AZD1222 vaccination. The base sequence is TGTGCCAGCTCACCGCTATTTGAGCCGACAGACATGAACACTGAAGCTTTCTTT. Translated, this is CASSPLFEPTDMNTEAFF. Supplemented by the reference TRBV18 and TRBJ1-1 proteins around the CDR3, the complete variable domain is NAGVMQNPRHLVRRRGQEARLRCSPMKGHSHVYWYRQLPEEGLKFMVYLQKENIIDESGMPKERFSAEFPKEGPSILRIQQVVRGDSAAYFCASSPLFEPTDMNTEAFFGQGTRLTVV.